A selection of T cell receptor beta chains follows, all from one sample in a study of CD8+ T cells in alopecia areata. Repertoires were generated with immunoSEQ multiplex PCR, while TCRdb's copy carries only in-frame clones and drops some. The profile shows around 270,000 clones, roughly 64% of them singletons. The sample in question was CD4+ T cells sorted from blood, obtained at week 24, from a patient treated with tofacitinib. These receptors all stem from a human donor with alopecia areata. Both conserved end residues are part of each CDR3. The D gene is left open where the match is weak. Size values are once, few and many counts, or a class for expanded clones, and some rows have none.

J	length	D	V	size	CDR3	DNA
TRBJ1-6	15	TRBD1	TRBV6-6	-	CASSYTGQGGTPLHF	TGTGCCAGCAGTTATACCGGACAGGGAGGTACTCCCCTCCACTTT
TRBJ1-1	11	-	TRBV20-1	once	CSARVSSEAFF	TGCAGTGCTAGAGTATCAAGTGAAGCTTTCTTT
TRBJ2-3	15	-	TRBV4-2	-	CASSQETGQPDTQYF	TGTGCCAGCAGCCAAGAAACGGGGCAGCCAGATACGCAGTATTTT
TRBJ1-1	12	TRBD1	TRBV29-1	-	CSVSQGYTEAFF	TGCAGCGTTTCACAGGGGTACACTGAAGCTTTCTTT
TRBJ2-7	18	-	TRBV5-1	few	CATSPKPFGKGYDYEQYF	TGCGCCACCTCGCCTAAGCCATTCGGGAAAGGGTACGACTACGAGCAGTACTTC
TRBJ2-3	14	-	TRBV6-6	-	CASRPRDSTDTQYF	TGTGCCAGCAGGCCCAGGGACAGCACAGATACGCAGTATTTT
TRBJ2-4	15	-	TRBV2	few	CASSVSRRAKNIQYF	TGTGCCAGCAGTGTATCGCGCAGGGCCAAAAACATTCAGTACTTC
TRBJ2-1	16	-	TRBV9	-	CASSALGRGSWNEQFF	TGTGCCAGCAGCGCCCTAGGCAGGGGCTCATGGAATGAGCAGTTCTTC
TRBJ1-2	13	TRBD1	TRBV27	-	CASSRDRGFGYTF	TGTGCCAGCAGTCGGGACAGGGGGTTTGGCTACACCTTC
TRBJ2-5	11	-	TRBV20-1	-	CSALDGETQYF	TGCAGTGCTCTGGACGGAGAGACCCAGTACTTC
TRBJ2-1	13	TRBD1	TRBV5-1	few	CASSTGTGDEQFF	TGCGCCAGCAGCACGGGGACAGGGGATGAGCAGTTCTTC
TRBJ1-1	17	-	TRBV2	few	CASSVLVETPSNTEAFF	TGTGCCAGCAGTGTGCTCGTTGAGACACCTTCGAACACTGAAGCTTTCTTT
TRBJ2-2	16	TRBD2	TRBV5-1	few	CASSLAPAGGPGELFF	TGCGCCAGCAGCTTGGCCCCAGCGGGGGGTCCCGGGGAGCTGTTTTTT
TRBJ2-3	14	-	TRBV29-1	few	CSVSGGTSTDTQYF	TGCAGCGTTTCTGGAGGGACTAGCACAGATACGCAGTATTTT
TRBJ1-4	17	-	TRBV7-9	few	CASSSSNQPATNEKLFF	TGTGCCAGCAGCTCGTCCAACCAACCTGCAACTAATGAAAAACTGTTTTTT
TRBJ2-7	17	TRBD2	TRBV25-1	-	CASSDVGRGFRTYEQYF	TGTGCCAGCAGTGATGTCGGGCGGGGGTTCCGAACCTACGAGCAGTACTTC
TRBJ1-2	14	TRBD1	TRBV27	-	CASSIGTGISGYTF	TGTGCCAGCAGTATCGGGACAGGGATAAGTGGCTACACCTTC
TRBJ1-1	13	-	TRBV6-1	-	CASSQPTNTEAFF	TGTGCCAGCAGTCAACCTACTAACACTGAAGCTTTCTTT
TRBJ2-7	12	TRBD1	TRBV5-4	-	CASSGTGGEQYF	TGTGCCAGCAGCGGGACAGGGGGGGAGCAGTACTTC
TRBJ1-2	16	-	TRBV6-4	few	CASSVRSGDRHYGYTF	TGTGCCAGCTCGGTCCGAAGTGGCGACAGACACTATGGCTACACCTTC
TRBJ1-5	12	TRBD1	TRBV29-1	few	CSAGTAYQPQHF	TGCAGCGCGGGGACAGCCTATCAGCCCCAGCATTTT
TRBJ2-5	16	-	TRBV27	-	CASSKNLLDGQETQYF	TGTGCCAGCAGTAAGAACCTCCTAGACGGACAAGAGACCCAGTACTTC
TRBJ1-3	15	-	TRBV25-1	-	CASGTSWGYGNTIYF	TGTGCCAGCGGGACTTCGTGGGGGTACGGAAACACCATATATTTT
TRBJ1-1	15	-	TRBV6-5	-	CASSQTRGGNTEAFF	TGTGCCAGCAGTCAAACCAGGGGAGGGAACACTGAAGCTTTCTTT
TRBJ2-7	12	-	TRBV29-1	few	CSVALPDYEQYF	TGCAGCGTTGCCCTGCCTGACTACGAGCAGTACTTC
TRBJ2-3	16	TRBD2	TRBV4-3	few	CASSQAPAGGQDTQYF	TGCGCCAGCAGCCAAGCTCCAGCGGGGGGGCAAGATACGCAGTATTTT
TRBJ1-2	15	-	TRBV29-1	few	CSVEDVTEENYGYTF	TGCAGCGTTGAAGATGTTACTGAGGAGAACTATGGCTACACCTTC